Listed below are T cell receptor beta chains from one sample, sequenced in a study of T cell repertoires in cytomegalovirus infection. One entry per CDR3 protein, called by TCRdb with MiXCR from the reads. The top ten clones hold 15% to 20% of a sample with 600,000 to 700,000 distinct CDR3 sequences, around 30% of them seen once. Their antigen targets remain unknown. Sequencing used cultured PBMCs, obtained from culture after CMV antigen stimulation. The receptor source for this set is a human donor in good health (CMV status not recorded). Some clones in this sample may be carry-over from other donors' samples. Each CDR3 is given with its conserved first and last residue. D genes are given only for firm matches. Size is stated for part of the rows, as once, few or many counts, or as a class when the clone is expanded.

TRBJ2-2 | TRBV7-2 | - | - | CASSPRPQGIAGELFF
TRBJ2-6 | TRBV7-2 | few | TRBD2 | CASTSGRAGANVLTF
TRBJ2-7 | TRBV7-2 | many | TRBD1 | CASSFDLGQNYEQYF
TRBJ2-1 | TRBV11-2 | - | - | CASSHIGGTNEQFF
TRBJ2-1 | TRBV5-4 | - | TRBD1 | CASTGVWNEQFF
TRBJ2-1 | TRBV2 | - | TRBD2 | CASSMSSGGYYNEQFF
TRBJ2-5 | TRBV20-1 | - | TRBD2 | CSAPPGLAGQETQYF
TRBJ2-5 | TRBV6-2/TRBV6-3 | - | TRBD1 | CASRKQGWLVQETQYF
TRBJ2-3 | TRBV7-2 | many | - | CASSLGWGQHLTFTDTQYF
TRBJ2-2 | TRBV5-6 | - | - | CASSEQGRELFF
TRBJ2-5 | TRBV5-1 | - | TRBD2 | CASSFLAGNQETQYF
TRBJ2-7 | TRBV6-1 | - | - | CASKFLPGHDGYEQYF
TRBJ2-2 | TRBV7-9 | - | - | CASSKLAGGLFF
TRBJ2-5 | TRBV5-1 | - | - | CASSQRAETQYF
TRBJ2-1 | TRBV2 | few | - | CASSEGLYNEQFF
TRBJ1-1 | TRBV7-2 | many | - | CASSLFRGNTEAFF
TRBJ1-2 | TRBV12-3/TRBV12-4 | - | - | CASRQQGKEGYTF
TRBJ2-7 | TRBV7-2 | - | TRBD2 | CASSQRWASGASYEQYF
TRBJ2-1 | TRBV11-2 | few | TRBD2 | CASSLEREVYNEQFF
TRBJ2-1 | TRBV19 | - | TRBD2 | CASGLAGDSFGQFF
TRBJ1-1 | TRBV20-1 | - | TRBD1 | CSARDRQGREEAFF
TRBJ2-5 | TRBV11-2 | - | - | CASRDAEKETQYF
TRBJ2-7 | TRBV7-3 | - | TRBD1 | CASSSPGQGEEKQYF
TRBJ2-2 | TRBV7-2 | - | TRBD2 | CASSLGTRSGELFF
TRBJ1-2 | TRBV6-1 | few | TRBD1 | CASRGTGGAGGYTF
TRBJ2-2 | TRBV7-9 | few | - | CASTSDTTNTGELFF
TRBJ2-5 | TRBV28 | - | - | CASSPPAGSKTQYF
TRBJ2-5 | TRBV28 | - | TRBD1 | CATQTGGAGETQYF
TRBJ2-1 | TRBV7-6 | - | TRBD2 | CASSSYRPGLAGGPELFF
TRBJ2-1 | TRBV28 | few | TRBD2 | CASILPGASGGNEQFF
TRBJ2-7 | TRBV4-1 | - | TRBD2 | CASSQGGGSGSYEQYF
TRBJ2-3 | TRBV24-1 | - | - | CATSDLLADTQYF
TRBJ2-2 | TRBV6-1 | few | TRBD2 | CASSNSGGGTGELFF
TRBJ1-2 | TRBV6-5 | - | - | CASWDYGYTF
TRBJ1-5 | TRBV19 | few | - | CASKGQLNSNQPQHF
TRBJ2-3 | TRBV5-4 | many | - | CASSLWGGDTQYF
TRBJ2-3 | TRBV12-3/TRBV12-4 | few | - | CASSLIADTQYF
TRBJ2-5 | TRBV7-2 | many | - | CASSAYTGQETQYF
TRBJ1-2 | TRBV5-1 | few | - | CASSDRDHGYTF
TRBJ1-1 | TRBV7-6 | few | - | CASSLGDLSTEAFF
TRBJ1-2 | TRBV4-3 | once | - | CASSQVVLNIEGYTF